A selection of T cell receptor beta chains follows, all from one sample in a study of blood T cells in healthy people across ages. TCRdb re-derived calls from the 5' RACE reads in MiXCR, one entry per CDR3 protein. The sample lists over 1,500,000 distinct CDR3 sequences, roughly 50% occurring once. The sample comprised blood. These receptors were taken from a woman in her thirties or forties in good health. Both conserved end residues are part of each CDR3. The D gene is left open where the match is weak. A row's size may be missing; if present it is once, few, many or a size class.

V	D	J	size	CDR3	DNA
TRBV6-2/TRBV6-3	-	TRBJ2-7	few	CASTFSGEQYF	TGTGCCAGCACCTTCTCGGGCGAGCAGTACTTC
TRBV15	-	TRBJ2-5	-	CATSVDQETQYF	TGTGCCACCTCAGTCGATCAAGAGACCCAGTACTTC
TRBV27	TRBD2	TRBJ2-3	-	CASSKRTSGVTDTQYF	TGTGCCAGCAGTAAAAGGACTAGCGGGGTTACAGATACGCAGTATTTT
TRBV7-9	-	TRBJ2-1	-	CASSIQANEQFF	TGTGCCAGCAGCATCCAAGCCAATGAGCAGTTCTTC
TRBV29-1	-	TRBJ1-2	-	CSVEDLGLGEGYTF	TGCAGCGTTGAAGATCTGGGCCTCGGGGAGGGCTACACCTTC
TRBV5-5	-	TRBJ2-7	-	CASSLVQGEGSYEQYF	TGTGCCAGCAGCTTGGTACAGGGGGAGGGATCCTACGAGCAGTACTTC
TRBV6-5	TRBD2	TRBJ2-1	-	CASSSDDLAGEQFF	TGTGCCAGCAGTTCCGACGATTTAGCGGGGGAGCAGTTCTTC
TRBV5-1	-	TRBJ2-1	-	CASSLPKRNEQFF	TGCGCCAGCAGTCTTCCAAAACGAAATGAGCAGTTCTTC
TRBV20-1	-	TRBJ1-2	-	CSAREGTYGYTF	TGCAGTGCTAGAGAAGGGACCTATGGCTACACCTTC
TRBV4-2	-	TRBJ1-1	-	CASSQDWQVNTEAFF	TGTGCCAGCAGCCAAGATTGGCAGGTGAACACTGAAGCTTTCTTT
TRBV15	TRBD1	TRBJ1-2	-	CATSNPGQNTNYGYTF	TGTGCCACCAGCAACCCGGGACAGAATACTAACTATGGCTACACCTTC
TRBV7-8	TRBD1	TRBJ2-7	-	CASSLAVDRGREQYF	TGTGCCAGCAGCTTAGCGGTGGACAGGGGGCGCGAGCAGTACTTC
TRBV2	TRBD2	TRBJ2-4	once	CASSGSLARKNIQYF	TGTGCCAGCAGTGGATCACTAGCGAGGAAAAACATTCAGTACTTC
TRBV9	TRBD1	TRBJ2-1	few	CASSVGAGQGQGEQFF	TGTGCCAGCAGCGTAGGAGCGGGACAGGGACAGGGTGAGCAGTTCTTC
TRBV7-2	-	TRBJ2-7	-	CASSPQGGRREQYF	TGTGCCAGCAGCCCCCAGGGGGGAAGAAGGGAGCAGTACTTC
TRBV28	-	TRBJ2-7	few	CASSLYPPYEQYF	TGTGCCAGCAGTTTATACCCCCCATACGAGCAGTACTTC
TRBV29-1	-	TRBJ2-3	-	CSTDGGRQTTDTQYF	TGCAGCACGGATGGGGGGAGGCAGACAACAGATACGCAGTATTTT
TRBV4-3	-	TRBJ1-5	-	CASSQDRAGVQQPQHF	TGCGCCAGCAGCCAAGATCGGGCAGGGGTCCAACAGCCCCAGCATTTT
TRBV6-2/TRBV6-3	TRBD1	TRBJ2-1	-	CASSVTGDGYNEQFF	TGTGCCAGCAGCGTGACAGGGGACGGGTACAATGAGCAGTTCTTC